This T cell receptor beta chain was sequenced for a study of blood T cell repertoires in COVID-19. Measured with immunoSEQ multiplex PCR; TCRdb has only the in-frame clones, and not every one. The repertoire holds approximately 150,000 clones, over 75% seen once, with about an eighth in the top ten. Trimming took 9 bases from V and 4 from J, leaving 17 bases between them. Germline CDR1 reads LNHDA; CDR2 reads SQIVND (reference sequence). This CDR3 is 14 amino acids long. The chain employs TRBV19 and TRBJ2-3; D possibly corresponds to TRBD2 (6 bases). The receptor's source is a young man with COVID-19, enrolled during active disease. Sequenced input: peripheral blood. The CDR3 here is CASGGGASSDTQYF. DNA of the CDR3: TGTGCCAGCGGAGGAGGGGCTAGCTCAGATACGCAGTATTTT.